This T cell receptor beta chain was recovered during a study of cytomegalovirus exposure and HLA in healthy donors. Study summary: Early on, a data release was issued that held some 91 million unique TCRs from HLA-typed donors.

Germline V gene lookup returns CDR1 GTSNPN and CDR2 SVGIG (reference sequence). The CDR3 runs to 13 residues. With 60 Vbeta and 13 Jbeta primers, the PCR was carried out. Profiled with immunoSEQ multiplex PCR; TCRdb holds only in-frame clones, not every one. Among over 100,000 clones listed, less than 70% were seen once. This clone was found once. The TCR was taken from a woman in her 70s in good health and CMV-seropositive. The sample comprised PBMCs. This chain joins TRBV30 and TRBJ2-5; 8 positions match TRBD2. The J call is in doubt because the DNA end fits TRBJ2-7 better. Here the CDR3 reads CAWSRAGVYEQYF. The CDR3 coding sequence is TGTGCCTGGAGTAGAGCGGGGGTTTACGAGCAGTACTTC.